This T cell receptor beta chain was sequenced in a study of cytomegalovirus exposure and HLA in healthy donors. Study findings and constraints: Among TCR beta chains, those listed as cytomegalovirus-associated numbered fewer than 200.

Assay used: immunoSEQ multiplex PCR; TCRdb lists only in-frame clones, some missing. Of roughly 120,000 clones listed, roughly 94% are singletons. Of note for this clone: Its cognate antigen is unknown.

The material sequenced was PBMCs. The clonotype originates from a woman aged 18-30 years in good health and CMV-seronegative.

The CDR3 protein is CASSHTDTQYF. The DNA for the CDR3 is TGTGCCAGCAGTCACACAGATACGCAGTATTTT. The chain is built from TRBV27 and TRBJ2-3; D unresolved. V dropped 5 bases and J dropped 2 bases, with 2 bases sitting between them. The CDR3 sequence is 11 residues long. Per the germline V gene, CDR1 is MNHEY and CDR2 is SMNVEV (reference sequence).